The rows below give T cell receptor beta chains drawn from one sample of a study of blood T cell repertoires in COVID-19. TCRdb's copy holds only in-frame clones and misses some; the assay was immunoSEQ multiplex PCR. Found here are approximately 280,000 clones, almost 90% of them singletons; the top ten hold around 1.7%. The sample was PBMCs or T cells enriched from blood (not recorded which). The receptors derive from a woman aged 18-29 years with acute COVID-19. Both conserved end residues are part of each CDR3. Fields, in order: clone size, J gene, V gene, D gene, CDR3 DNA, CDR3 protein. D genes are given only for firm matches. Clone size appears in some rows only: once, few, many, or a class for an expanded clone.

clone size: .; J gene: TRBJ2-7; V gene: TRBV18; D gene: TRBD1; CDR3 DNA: TGTGCCAGCTCAGCGGGACAGGGTCAGGGACACGAGCAGTACTTC; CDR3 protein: CASSAGQGQGHEQYF
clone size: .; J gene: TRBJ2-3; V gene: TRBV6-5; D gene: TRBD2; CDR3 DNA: TGTGCCAGCAGTCACCTAGCGGAGGACACAGATACGCAGTATTTT; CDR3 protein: CASSHLAEDTDTQYF
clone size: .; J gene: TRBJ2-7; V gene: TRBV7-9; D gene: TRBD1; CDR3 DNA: TGTGCCAGCAGCCATTCTAAAATCGGACAGGGGATAGGCGAGCAGTACTTC; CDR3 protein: CASSHSKIGQGIGEQYF
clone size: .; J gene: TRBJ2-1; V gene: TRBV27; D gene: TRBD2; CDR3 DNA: TGTGCCAGCAGCAAGGGACTAGCGGGGAAGAATGAGCAGTTCTTC; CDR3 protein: CASSKGLAGKNEQFF
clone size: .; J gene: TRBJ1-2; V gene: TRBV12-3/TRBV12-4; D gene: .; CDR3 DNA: TGTGCCAGCAGTCCCCCTGGGGGCCTTAGCTACACCTTC; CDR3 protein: CASSPPGGLSYTF
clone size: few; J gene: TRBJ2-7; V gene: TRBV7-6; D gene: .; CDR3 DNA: TGTGCCAGCAGCTTAGCGTTCGGGAGCTCCTACGAGCAGTACTTC; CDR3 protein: CASSLAFGSSYEQYF
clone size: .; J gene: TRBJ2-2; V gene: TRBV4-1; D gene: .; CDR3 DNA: TGCGCCAGCAGCCAAGTCGGTAGTACGAAGAACACCGGGGAGCTGTTTTTT; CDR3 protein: CASSQVGSTKNTGELFF
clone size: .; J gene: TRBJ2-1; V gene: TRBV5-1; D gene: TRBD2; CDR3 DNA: TGCGCCAGCAGCTTGACTAGCGGGAGGTTCAATGAGCAGTTCTTC; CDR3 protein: CASSLTSGRFNEQFF
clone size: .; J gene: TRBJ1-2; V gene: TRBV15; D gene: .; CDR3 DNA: TGTGCCACCAGCCCCGTAAGGGGCCAAGATGGCTACACCTTC; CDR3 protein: CATSPVRGQDGYTF
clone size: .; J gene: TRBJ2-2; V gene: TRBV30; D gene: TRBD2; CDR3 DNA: TGTGCCTGGACGAGTGGAGGACTAGCGGGGAACACCGGGGAGCTGTTTTTT; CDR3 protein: CAWTSGGLAGNTGELFF
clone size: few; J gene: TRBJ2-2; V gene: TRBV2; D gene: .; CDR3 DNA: TGTGCCAGCAGGCCATCTACAGGGTCCGGGGAGCTGTTTTTT; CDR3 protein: CASRPSTGSGELFF
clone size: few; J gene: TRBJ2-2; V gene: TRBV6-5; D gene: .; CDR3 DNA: TGTGCCAGCAGTCCTAACCAGAACACCGGGGAGCTGTTTTTT; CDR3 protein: CASSPNQNTGELFF
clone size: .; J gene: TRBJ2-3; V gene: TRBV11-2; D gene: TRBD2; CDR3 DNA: TGTGCCAGCAGCTTAGCGGGAGGGCCAACAGATACGCAGTATTTT; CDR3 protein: CASSLAGGPTDTQYF
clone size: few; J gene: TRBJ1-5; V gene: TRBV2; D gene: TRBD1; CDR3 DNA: TGTGCCAGCAGTGAGGAGACAGGGGGCAATCAGCCCCAGCATTTT; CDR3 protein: CASSEETGGNQPQHF
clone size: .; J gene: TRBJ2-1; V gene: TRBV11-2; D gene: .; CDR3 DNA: TGTGCCAGCAGCTTAGGGGCCTGGTCGGTCAATGAGCAGTTCTTC; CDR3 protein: CASSLGAWSVNEQFF
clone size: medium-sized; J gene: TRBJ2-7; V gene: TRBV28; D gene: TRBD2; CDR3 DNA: TGTGCCAGCAGTTTATGGGCGGGAGGGTGGCGCGAGCAGTACTTC; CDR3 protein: CASSLWAGGWREQYF
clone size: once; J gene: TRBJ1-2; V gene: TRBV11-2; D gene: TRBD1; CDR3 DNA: TGTGCCAGCAGCTTAGGAGGCGGGACAGCTTATGGCTACACCTTC; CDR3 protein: CASSLGGGTAYGYTF
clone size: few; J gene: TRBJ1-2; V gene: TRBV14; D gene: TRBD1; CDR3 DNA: TGTGCCAGCAGCCGCGACAGGGATGGTGGCTACACCTTC; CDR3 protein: CASSRDRDGGYTF
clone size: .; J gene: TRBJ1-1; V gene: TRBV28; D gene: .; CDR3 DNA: TGTGCCAGCAGTTTATGGGAGGGGAGGAACACTGAAGCTTTCTTT; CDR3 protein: CASSLWEGRNTEAFF
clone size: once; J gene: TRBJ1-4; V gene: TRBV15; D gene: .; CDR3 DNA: TGTGCCACCAGCCAACAACAGGGCAGCACAACTAATGAAAAACTGTTTTTT; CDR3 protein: CATSQQQGSTTNEKLFF
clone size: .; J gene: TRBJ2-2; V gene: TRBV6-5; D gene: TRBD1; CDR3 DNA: TGTGCCAGCAGTCGAGACAGGGGGCGAACCGGGGAGCTGTTTTTT; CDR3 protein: CASSRDRGRTGELFF
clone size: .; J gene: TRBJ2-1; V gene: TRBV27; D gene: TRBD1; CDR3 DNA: TGTGCCAGCAGTTATGGGACAGGGGATGAGCAGTTCTTC; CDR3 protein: CASSYGTGDEQFF
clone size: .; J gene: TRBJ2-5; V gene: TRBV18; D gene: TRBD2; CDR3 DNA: TGTGCCAGCTCACCCCGACTAGCCGAGGAGACCCAGTACTTC; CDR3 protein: CASSPRLAEETQYF
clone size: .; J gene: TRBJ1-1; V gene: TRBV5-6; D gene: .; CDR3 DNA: TGTGCCAGCGGTAGGACAGAACTGAACACTGAAGCTTTCTTT; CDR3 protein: CASGRTELNTEAFF
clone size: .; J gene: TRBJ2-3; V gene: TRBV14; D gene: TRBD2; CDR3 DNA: TGTGCCAGCAGCCAAGTGACCGGGTCCGCGGGACTACACACAGATACGCAGTATTTT; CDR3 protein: CASSQVTGSAGLHTDTQYF
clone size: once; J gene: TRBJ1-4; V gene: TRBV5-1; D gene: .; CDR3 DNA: TGCGCCAGCAGCAGAAATACTCGGGAAAAACTGTTTTTT; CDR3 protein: CASSRNTREKLFF
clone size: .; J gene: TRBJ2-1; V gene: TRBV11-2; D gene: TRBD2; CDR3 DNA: TGTGCCAGCAGCGAGGGACTAGCGGGACCTTACAATGAGCAGTTCTTC; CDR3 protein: CASSEGLAGPYNEQFF
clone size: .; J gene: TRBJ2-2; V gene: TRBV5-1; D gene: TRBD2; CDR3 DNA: TGCGCCAGCAGCATCCGTAGGGCGGGAGTCACCGGGGAGCTGTTTTTT; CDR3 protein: CASSIRRAGVTGELFF
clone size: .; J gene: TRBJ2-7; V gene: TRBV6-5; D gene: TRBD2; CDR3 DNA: TGTGCCAGCAGTCCCTCGGGAGCGGGAGCCTACGAGCAGTACTTC; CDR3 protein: CASSPSGAGAYEQYF